The clone carrying this TCR beta chain was observed a handful of times. Looked up from germline, CDR1 is SQVTM and CDR2 is ANQGSEA. The CDR3 is 12 residues long. V was shortened by 4 bases and J by 1 base, with 5 bases between the two germline ends. This entry belongs to a study of naive and memory T cell subsets. An oligonucleotide containing a UMI was ligated to the 3' end of TCR cDNA. Input was roughly 1 to 1000 ng of DNase-treated total RNA without cell sorting. Amplification of ligated cDNA took four PCR rounds with SP2 and nested alpha and beta constant primers. For blood and skin samples, reverse transcription used TCR alpha and beta constant primers. TCRdb recomputed calls from the 5' RACE reads with MiXCR, one row per CDR3 protein. Of more than 50,000 distinct CDR3 sequences listed, 7% to 8% are singletons.

The TCR was taken from a female donor in good health. This chain uses TRBV29-1 with TRBJ1-5; D gene ambiguous. The CDR3 is CSVGVSNQPQHF. The CDR3 nucleotides read TGCAGCGTTGGGGTCAGCAATCAGCCCCAGCATTTT. Looking up the rest from reference TRBV29-1 and TRBJ1-5 gives the full variable domain: SAVISQKPSRDICQRGTSLTIQCQVDSQVTMMFWYRQQPGQSLTLIATANQGSEATYESGFVIDKFPISRPNLTFSTLTVSNMSPEDSSIYLCSVGVSNQPQHFGDGTRLSIL.